This T cell receptor (beta chain) was retrieved from a study of T-cell reconstitution after alpha-beta-depleted transplantation in children. Using unique molecular identifiers, the investigators prepared the TCRbeta library. TCRdb redid the calling of the PCR reads with MiXCR, one entry per CDR3 protein. The data show 230,000 or so distinct CDR3 sequences, 9% to 10% seen once. This clonotype was counted ten times or more. The CDR3 has 13 amino acids. The V gene's germline CDR1 is LNHDA and CDR2 SQIVND (reference sequence). The V end lost 7 bases, the J end lost 4 bases, and 11 bases lay between the germline ends.

The receptor's source is a human donor who donated a stem cell graft to a child with SCID. V is TRBV19 and J is TRBJ1-5; the D is unclear. The material sequenced was PBMCs from the stem cell graft donor, taken from the stem cell graft. For the CDR3, the DNA is TGTGCCAGTAATCAGGCCGGGAATCAGCCCCAGCATTTT. Translation: CASNQAGNQPQHF.